This T cell receptor beta chain is from a study of control samples from healthy donors and cancer patients. This CDR3 spans 15 amino acids. Germline loops: CDR1 MNHEY, CDR2 SVGAGI. Trimming shortened V by 6 bases and J by 1 base, and 13 bases separated the two germline ends. Profiling relied on immunoSEQ multiplex PCR, and the TCRdb table lists in-frame clones only, not all of them. The data contain about 120,000 clones, approximately 90% of them singletons. The specimen sequenced was blood. This sequence joins TRBV6-5 and TRBJ2-1; D unresolved. This TCR came from a woman aged 70 to 79 in good health. CDR3 loop: CASRGKTNSYNEQFF. CDR3 nucleotide sequence: TGTGCCAGCAGGGGGAAGACAAATTCCTACAATGAGCAGTTCTTC.